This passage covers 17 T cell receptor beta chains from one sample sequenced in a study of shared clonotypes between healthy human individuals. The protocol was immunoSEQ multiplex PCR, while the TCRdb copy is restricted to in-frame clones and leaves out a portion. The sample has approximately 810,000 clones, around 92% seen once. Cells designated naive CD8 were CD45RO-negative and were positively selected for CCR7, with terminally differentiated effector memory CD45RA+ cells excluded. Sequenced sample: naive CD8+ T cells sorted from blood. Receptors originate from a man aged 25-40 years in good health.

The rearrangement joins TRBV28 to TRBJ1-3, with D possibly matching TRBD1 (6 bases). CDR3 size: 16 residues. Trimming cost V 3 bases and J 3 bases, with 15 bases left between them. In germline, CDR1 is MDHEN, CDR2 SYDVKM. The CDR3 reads CASSFPAQGGGNTIYF. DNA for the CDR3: TGTGCCAGCAGTTTTCCCGCACAGGGTGGTGGAAACACCATATATTTT.

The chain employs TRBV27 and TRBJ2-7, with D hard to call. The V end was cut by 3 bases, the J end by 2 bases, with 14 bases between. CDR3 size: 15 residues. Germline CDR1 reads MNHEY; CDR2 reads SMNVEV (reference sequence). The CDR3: CASSFAADDPYEQYF. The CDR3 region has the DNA TGTGCCAGCAGTTTTGCGGCAGACGACCCCTACGAGCAGTACTTC.

The CDR3 is CASSPTHRVDTEAFF. CDR3 DNA sequence: TGTGCCAGTAGTCCCACGCACAGGGTCGACACTGAAGCTTTCTTT. The V call is TRBV19, the J call TRBJ1-1, with TRBD1 as a possible D gene (6 bases). CDR3 length: 15 residues. Germline CDR1 and CDR2: LNHDA and SQIVND (reference sequence). V was clipped by 5 bases and J by 3 bases, with 16 bases between them. The full variable domain, in which reference TRBV19 and TRBJ1-1 provide the parts outside the CDR3, is DGGITQSPKYLFRKEGQNVTLSCEQNLNHDAMYWYRQDPGQGLRLIYYSQIVNDFQKGDIAEGYSVSREKKESFPLTVTSAQKNPTAFYLCASSPTHRVDTEAFFGQGTRLTVV.

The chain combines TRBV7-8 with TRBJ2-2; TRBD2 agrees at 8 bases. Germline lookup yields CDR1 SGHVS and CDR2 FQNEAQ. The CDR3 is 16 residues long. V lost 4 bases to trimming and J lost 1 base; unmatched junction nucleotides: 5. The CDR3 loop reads CASSYAGLGNTGELFF. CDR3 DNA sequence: TGTGCCAGCAGCTATGCGGGACTAGGGAACACCGGGGAGCTGTTTTTT. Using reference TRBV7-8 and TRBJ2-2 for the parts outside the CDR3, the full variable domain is GAGVSQSPRYKVAKRGQDVALRCDPISGHVSLFWYQQALGQGPEFLTYFQNEAQLDKSGLPSDRFFAERPEGSVSTLKIQRTQQEDSAVYLCASSYAGLGNTGELFFGEGSRLTVL.

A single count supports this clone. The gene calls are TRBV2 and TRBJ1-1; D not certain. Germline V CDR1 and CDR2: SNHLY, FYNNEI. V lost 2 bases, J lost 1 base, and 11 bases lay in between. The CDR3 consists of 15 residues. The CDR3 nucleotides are TGTGCCAGCAGTGAAACGTCAGGAGCGAACACTGAAGCTTTCTTT. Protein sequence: CASSETSGANTEAFF.

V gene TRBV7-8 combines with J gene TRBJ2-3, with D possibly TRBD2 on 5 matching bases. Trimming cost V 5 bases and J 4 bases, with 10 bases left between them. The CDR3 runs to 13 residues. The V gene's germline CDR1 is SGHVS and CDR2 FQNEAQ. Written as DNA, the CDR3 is TGTGCCAGCAGCCGGGAAGGCCCAGATACGCAGTATTTT. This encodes CASSREGPDTQYF. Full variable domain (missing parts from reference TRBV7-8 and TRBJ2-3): GAGVSQSPRYKVAKRGQDVALRCDPISGHVSLFWYQQALGQGPEFLTYFQNEAQLDKSGLPSDRFFAERPEGSVSTLKIQRTQQEDSAVYLCASSREGPDTQYFGPGTRLTVL.

CDR3 coding DNA: TGTGCCAGCAGCTTCGGAGGGTCTGAAACGGAATATGGATACAGCTCCTACAATGAGCAGTTCTTC. Protein: CASSFGGSETEYGYSSYNEQFF. V gene TRBV7-8 combines with J gene TRBJ2-1, with D perhaps TRBD2 (6 bases). Germline V gene sequence: CDR1 SGHVS, CDR2 FQNEAQ. The CDR3 extends over 22 amino acids. The V and J ends lost 3 bases and 0 bases respectively, with 30 bases between them.

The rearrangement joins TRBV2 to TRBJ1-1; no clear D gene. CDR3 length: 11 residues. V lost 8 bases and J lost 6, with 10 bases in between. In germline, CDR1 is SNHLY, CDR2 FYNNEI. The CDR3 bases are TGTGCCAGCGACGAGGGCTCTGAAGCTTTCTTT. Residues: CASDEGSEAFF.

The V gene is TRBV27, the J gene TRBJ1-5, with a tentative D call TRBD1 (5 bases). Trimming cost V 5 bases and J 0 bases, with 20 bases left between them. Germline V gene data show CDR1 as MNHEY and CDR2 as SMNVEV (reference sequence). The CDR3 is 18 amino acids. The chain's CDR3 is CASSPILPGGDSNQPQHF. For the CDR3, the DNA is TGTGCCAGCAGTCCAATCTTGCCGGGAGGGGATAGCAATCAGCCCCAGCATTTT.

Written as DNA, the CDR3 is TGTGCCAGCTCATCCACTAGCGGGAGACCTCTATGGGGCACCGGGGAGCTGTTTTTT. The encoded protein is CASSSTSGRPLWGTGELFF. V and J are TRBV18 and TRBJ2-2; 11 bases map to TRBD2. With V trimmed by 5 bases and J by 4 bases, 15 bases remained unmatched. This CDR3 has 19 amino acids. CDR1 and CDR2 (germline): KGHSH, LQKENI.

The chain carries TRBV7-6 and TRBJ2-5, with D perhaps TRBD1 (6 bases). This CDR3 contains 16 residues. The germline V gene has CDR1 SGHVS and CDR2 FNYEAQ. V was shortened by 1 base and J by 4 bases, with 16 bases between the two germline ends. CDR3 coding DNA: TGTGCCAGCAGCTTAGTTCAGGGGATCGATCGAGAGACCCAGTACTTC. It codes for CASSLVQGIDRETQYF.

In DNA, the CDR3 is TGCGCCAGCAGCTTGGAAGCTCTTACTAGCACAGATACGCAGTATTTT. It yields the protein CASSLEALTSTDTQYF. The chain recombines TRBV5-1 with TRBJ2-3, with D uncertain. The CDR3 is 16 residues long. Germline V gene data show CDR1 as SGHRS and CDR2 as YFSETQ. Trimming took off 0 bases at V and 0 bases at J, with 11 bases between the two ends.

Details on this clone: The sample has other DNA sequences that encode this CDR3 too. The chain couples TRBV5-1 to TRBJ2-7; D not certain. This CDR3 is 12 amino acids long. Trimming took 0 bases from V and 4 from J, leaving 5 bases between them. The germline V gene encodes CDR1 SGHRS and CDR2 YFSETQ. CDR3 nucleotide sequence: TGCGCCAGCAGCTTGGTCGGGTACGAGCAGTACTTC. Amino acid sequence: CASSLVGYEQYF.

The CDR3 DNA sequence: TGTGCCAGCACCCCGACTTTCTCCACAGATACGCAGTATTTT. Protein sequence: CASTPTFSTDTQYF. V gene TRBV28 combines with J gene TRBJ2-3; D is ambiguous. CDR1 and CDR2 from the germline V gene are MDHEN and SYDVKM. The length of the CDR3 is 14 residues. Trimming stripped 7 bases from V and 2 bases from J, with 13 bases between.

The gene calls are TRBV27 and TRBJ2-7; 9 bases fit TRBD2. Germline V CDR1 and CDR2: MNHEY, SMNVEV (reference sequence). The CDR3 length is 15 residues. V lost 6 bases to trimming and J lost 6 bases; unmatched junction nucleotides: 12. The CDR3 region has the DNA TGTGCCAGCAGCCCGGGGGGGGGACTAGCATCCGAGCAGTACTTC. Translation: CASSPGGGLASEQYF.

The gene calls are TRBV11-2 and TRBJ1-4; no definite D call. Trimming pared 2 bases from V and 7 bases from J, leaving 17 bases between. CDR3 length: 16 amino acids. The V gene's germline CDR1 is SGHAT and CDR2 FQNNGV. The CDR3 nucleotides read TGTGCCAGCAGCTTAATCGCCGGGTCCGGCGGTGAAAAACTGTTTTTT. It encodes CASSLIAGSGGEKLFF.

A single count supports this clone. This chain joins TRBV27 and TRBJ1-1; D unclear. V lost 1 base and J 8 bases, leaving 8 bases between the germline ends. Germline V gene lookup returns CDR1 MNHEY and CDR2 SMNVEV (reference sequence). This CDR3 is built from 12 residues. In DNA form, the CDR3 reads TGTGCCAGCAGTTTATTAATGGGAGAAGCTTTCTTT. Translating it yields CASSLLMGEAFF.